Shown below are 26 T cell receptor beta chains from a single sample sequenced in a study of identifying expanded T cells in peripheral blood. Produced via immunoSEQ multiplex PCR; TCRdb's table is partial and in-frame only. The table includes tens of thousands of clones, around 90% detected once. The specimen was blood. The receptors were sampled from a person aged 18 to 75 in good health.

V usage is TRBV6-6 and J usage is TRBJ2-3; D possibly corresponds to TRBD2 (5 bases). V was clipped by 6 bases and J by 4 bases, with 20 bases between them. Germline V lookup: CDR1 MNHNY, CDR2 SVGAGI (reference sequence). The CDR3 is 16 residues long. The CDR3 protein is CASRTPTGNRADTQYF. As DNA, the CDR3 is TGTGCCAGCAGAACCCCCACCGGGAATCGCGCAGATACGCAGTATTTT.

A single count supports this clone. The gene calls are TRBV5-1 and TRBJ1-2; no clear D. CDR1 is SGHRS, CDR2 YFSETQ, per germline. CDR3 length: 15 residues. V was trimmed by 2 bases and J by 3 bases, leaving 14 bases between them. This CDR3 reads CASSLRGNRDYGYTF. The CDR3 nucleotides are TGCGCCAGCAGCTTACGGGGTAATAGGGACTATGGCTACACCTTC.

This chain links TRBV4-1 with TRBJ2-3; tentatively, D is TRBD2 (6 bases). The germline V gene has CDR1 MGHRA and CDR2 YSYEKL. CDR3 length equals 16 residues. V gave up 0 bases and J gave up 2 bases, with 12 bases separating them. The CDR3 DNA follows: TGCGCCAGCAGCCAAGATCGTGCGGGGCTCACAGATACGCAGTATTTT. It codes for CASSQDRAGLTDTQYF.

The chain couples TRBV13 to TRBJ2-3, with 8 nucleotides matching TRBD1. Germline CDR1 is PRHDT and CDR2 is FYEKMQ (reference sequence). V shed 2 bases, J shed 1 base, and the junction held 5 bases outside the gene matches. CDR3 size: 16 residues. Here the CDR3 DNA reads TGTGCCAGCAGCTTACAGGGGGCCCTTCGCACAGATACGCAGTATTTT. Protein: CASSLQGALRTDTQYF.

J is TRBJ2-3 and V is TRBV7-9; perhaps TRBD2 as D (5 bases). The CDR3 length is 15 residues. CDR1 is SEHNR, CDR2 FQNEAQ, per germline (reference sequence). Trimming pared 4 bases from V and 0 bases from J, leaving 11 bases between. The CDR3, as DNA: TGTGCCAGCAGCTCCTGGACTCCTAGCACAGATACGCAGTATTTT. Protein sequence: CASSSWTPSTDTQYF.

The chain links TRBV10-3 to TRBJ1-4; TRBD1 might be the D (6 bases). This CDR3 is 15 amino acids long. V gave up 0 bases and J gave up 3 bases, with 8 bases separating them. CDR1 ENHRY and CDR2 SYGVKD come from the germline V gene. This CDR3 reads CAISESRTANEKLFF. CDR3 DNA sequence: TGTGCCATCAGTGAGTCGAGGACAGCTAATGAAAAACTGTTTTTT.

The chain uses TRBV6-5 and TRBJ1-1, with no clear D. V lost 6 bases to trimming and J lost 8 bases, with 22 bases between them. CDR1 is MNHEY and CDR2 is SVGAGI in the germline V gene. The length of the CDR3 is 15 residues. The CDR3 spells CASRPSSDGIGEAFF. DNA of the CDR3: TGTGCCAGCAGACCGAGCTCCGACGGGATTGGGGAAGCTTTCTTT.

The rearrangement uses TRBV27 and TRBJ1-2; tentatively, D is TRBD1 (5 bases). CDR1 is MNHEY and CDR2 is SMNVEV in the germline V gene (reference sequence). The CDR3 spans 13 residues. V was cut by 6 bases and J by 8 bases, with 16 bases left in between. The CDR3 nucleotides read TGTGCCAGCAGGTCGGACGGGGCCGTAGGCTACACCTTC. Protein sequence: CASRSDGAVGYTF.

This clone appeared a few times. The chain links TRBV7-6 to TRBJ2-1; no reliable D call. V lost 5 bases and J 8 bases, leaving 10 bases between the germline ends. There are 12 residues in the CDR3. The germline gives CDR1 SGHVS, CDR2 FNYEAQ. The CDR3 sequence: CASSTLQDEQFF. Written as DNA, the CDR3 is TGTGCCAGCAGCACTCTCCAGGATGAGCAGTTCTTC.

Comment on this clone: The junction shows a germline mismatch at one end, possibly a read error. The chain has TRBV4-1 and TRBJ2-5; 7 bases match TRBD2. CDR1 and CDR2 from the germline V gene are MGHRA and YSYEKL. The length of the CDR3 is 14 residues. The CDR3 region is CASSPSGGGSTPYF. The CDR3 DNA reads TGCGCCAGCAGCCCCTCGGGGGGAGGGTCTACCCCGTACTTC.

This clone was seen only once. The rearrangement joins TRBV29-1 to TRBJ2-1; D is uncertain. V dropped 7 bases and J dropped 0 bases, with 13 bases sitting between them. Looked up from germline, CDR1 is SQVTM and CDR2 is ANQGSEA. The CDR3 totals 14 residues. CDR3 sequence reads: CSGKPPGSYNEQFF. CDR3 sequence (DNA): TGCAGCGGAAAACCCCCAGGCTCCTACAATGAGCAGTTCTTC.

The chain is built from TRBV6-6 and TRBJ2-6; a possible D gene is TRBD2 (5 bases). The V end lost 6 bases, the J end lost 7 bases, and 13 bases lay between the germline ends. Germline CDR1 reads MNHNY; CDR2 reads SVGAGI (reference sequence). This CDR3 region has 14 residues. The CDR3 loop reads CASRVTGIANVLTF. DNA for the CDR3: TGTGCCAGCAGGGTCACCGGGATAGCCAACGTCCTGACTTTC.

The genes are TRBV14 and TRBJ1-5, with D unclear. The CDR3 is made up of 13 amino acids. Per germline, CDR1 SGHDN and CDR2 FVKESK. Trimming took off 2 bases at V and 6 bases at J, with 8 bases between the two ends. CDR3 sequence (DNA): TGTGCCAGCAGCCAAAGTCACGGTCAGCCCCAGCATTTT. This codes for CASSQSHGQPQHF.

The rearrangement joins TRBV19 to TRBJ2-7; a weak D match, TRBD1 (5 bases). The CDR3 spans 14 residues. CDR1 is LNHDA, CDR2 SQIVND, per germline (reference sequence). With 5 bases removed from V and 6 bases from J, the gap between germline ends came to 17 bases. The CDR3 spells CASSAHRSLSEQYF. The CDR3 DNA follows: TGTGCCAGTAGTGCTCACAGGTCCCTGAGCGAGCAGTACTTC.

V and J are TRBV19 and TRBJ1-2, with a weak D call TRBD1 (5 bases). CDR1 is LNHDA, CDR2 SQIVND, per germline (reference sequence). This CDR3 contains 13 residues. V shed 6 bases and J shed 4 bases, with 12 bases lying between them. The CDR3 bases are TGTGCCAGTAGGCATAGTGGGGCCTATGGCTACACCTTC. Protein product: CASRHSGAYGYTF.

The chain employs TRBV10-3 and TRBJ2-7; no firm D call. Germline loops: CDR1 ENHRY, CDR2 SYGVKD. V shed 4 bases and J shed 3 bases, with 7 bases lying between them. The CDR3 is made up of 12 amino acids. This chain's CDR3 is CAISGSSYEQYF. The CDR3 region has the DNA TGTGCCATCAGTGGGTCCAGCTACGAGCAGTACTTC.

The rearrangement links TRBV7-8 to TRBJ2-3; D perhaps matches TRBD2 (6 bases). Deletions cut 7 bases from V and 2 bases from J, with 13 bases between. The CDR3 covers 14 residues. Germline V gene lookup returns CDR1 SGHVS and CDR2 FQNEAQ. The CDR3 DNA follows: TGTGCCAGCATCCGGGACTCCAACACAGATACGCAGTATTTT. This sequence encodes CASIRDSNTDTQYF. Based on the CDR3 plus reference TRBV7-8 and TRBJ2-3, the full variable domain is GAGVSQSPRYKVAKRGQDVALRCDPISGHVSLFWYQQALGQGPEFLTYFQNEAQLDKSGLPSDRFFAERPEGSVSTLKIQRTQQEDSAVYLCASIRDSNTDTQYFGPGTRLTVL.

The J gene is TRBJ1-5, the V gene TRBV18, with 9 nucleotides matching TRBD1. Germline V gene data show CDR1 as KGHSH and CDR2 as LQKENI. The CDR3 covers 15 residues. V shed 8 bases and J 4 bases; nucleotides not matched to a gene: 9. CDR3 nucleotides: TGTGCCAGCGCCTACGGACAGGGGAATAATCAGCCCCAGCATTTT. The encoded protein is CASAYGQGNNQPQHF.

This clone turned up a few times. V gene TRBV6-5 combines with J gene TRBJ1-5, with D perhaps TRBD1 (6 bases). V lost 6 bases to trimming and J lost 6 bases, with 18 bases between them. Germline CDR1 is MNHEY and CDR2 is SVGAGI. There are 15 residues in the CDR3. CDR3 nucleotides: TGTGCCAGCAGCCCGCATGTCAGGGGTGGTCAGCCCCAGCATTTT. Translating gives CASSPHVRGGQPQHF.

The chain has TRBV5-4 and TRBJ1-4; D is perhaps TRBD1 (6 bases). This CDR3 has 15 residues. The V end lost 2 bases, the J end lost 3 bases, and 11 bases lay between the germline ends. Germline CDR1 and CDR2: SGHNT and YYREEE (reference sequence). The CDR3 sequence is CASSFGRGSNEKLFF. The CDR3 DNA follows: TGTGCCAGCAGCTTCGGCAGGGGATCTAATGAAAAACTGTTTTTT.

The rearrangement joins TRBV5-1 to TRBJ1-4; D gene ambiguous. CDR1 is SGHRS, CDR2 YFSETQ, per germline. This CDR3 is 13 amino acids long. Between the trimmed V and J ends, which lost 4 bases and 10 bases, there was a span of 14 bases. CDR3 nucleotides: TGCGCCAGCAGCCCCCTCGGGGATGGAAAACTGTTTTTT. This sequence encodes CASSPLGDGKLFF.

The rearrangement links TRBV6-1 to TRBJ1-2; 8 nucleotides line up with TRBD1. Germline V gene lookup returns CDR1 MNHNS and CDR2 SASEGT. With 7 bases clipped from V and 8 bases from J, the junction kept 12 bases outside the gene matches. CDR3 size: 14 residues. The DNA for the CDR3 is TGTGCCAGCACCCTCGACAGGGGAGTAAACGGCTACACCTTC. This encodes CASTLDRGVNGYTF.

This chain links TRBV5-4 with TRBJ2-1; TRBD2 aligns across 10 bases. CDR3 size: 16 residues. CDR1 SGHNT and CDR2 YYREEE come from the germline V gene (reference sequence). The V gene end was trimmed by 1 base and the J gene end by 7 bases; junction bases not matched to a gene: 8. In nucleotides, the CDR3 is TGTGCCAGCAGCTTGCGAGCGGGAGGGCAGACAAATGAGCAGTTCTTC. Its translation is CASSLRAGGQTNEQFF.

This clone was seen a handful of times. The genes are TRBV10-1 and TRBJ2-3, with D uncertain. V lost 3 bases to trimming and J lost 12 bases, with 10 bases between them. The CDR3 has 11 amino acids. Germline assignment: CDR1 WNHNN and CDR2 SYGVQD (reference sequence). The CDR3 is CASSDSYRQYF. CDR3 in DNA: TGCGCCAGCAGTGACAGCTATAGACAGTATTTT.

The chain employs TRBV19 and TRBJ1-4; maybe TRBD1 (6 bases). The germline CDR1 and CDR2 sequences are LNHDA and SQIVND (reference sequence). Trimming removed 6 bases from V and 7 bases from J, with 18 bases in between. This CDR3 has 15 residues. CDR3 loop: CASSQIDRFSEKLFF. DNA of the CDR3: TGTGCCAGTAGCCAGATAGACAGGTTCAGTGAAAAACTGTTTTTT.

This clone is a singleton in its sample. The chain uses TRBV4-1 and TRBJ2-1, with TRBD2 matching over 9 bases. The CDR3 has 15 amino acids. V was pared by 7 bases and J by 6 bases, with 10 bases of the junction left unmatched. CDR1 and CDR2 (germline): MGHRA, YSYEKL. CDR3 sequence (DNA): TGCGCCAGCACCCCCGTGGCGGGGGGGCTCAATGAGCAGTTCTTC. Amino acid sequence: CASTPVAGGLNEQFF.